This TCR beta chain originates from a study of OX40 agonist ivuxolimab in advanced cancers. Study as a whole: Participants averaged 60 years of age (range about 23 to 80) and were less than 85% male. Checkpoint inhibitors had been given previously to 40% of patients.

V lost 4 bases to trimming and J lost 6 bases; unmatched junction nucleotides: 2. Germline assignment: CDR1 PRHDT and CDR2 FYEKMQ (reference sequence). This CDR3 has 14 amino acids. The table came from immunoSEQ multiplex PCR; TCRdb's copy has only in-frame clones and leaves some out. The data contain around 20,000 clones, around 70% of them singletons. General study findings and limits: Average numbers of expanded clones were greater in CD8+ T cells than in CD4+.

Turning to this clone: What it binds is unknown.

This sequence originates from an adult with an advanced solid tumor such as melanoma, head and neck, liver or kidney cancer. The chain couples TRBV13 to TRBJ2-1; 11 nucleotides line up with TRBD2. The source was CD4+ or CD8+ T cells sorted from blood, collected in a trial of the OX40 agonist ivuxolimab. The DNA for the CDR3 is TGTGCCAGCAGCTATAGCGGGAGGGGCAATGAGCAGTTCTTC. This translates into CASSYSGRGNEQFF.